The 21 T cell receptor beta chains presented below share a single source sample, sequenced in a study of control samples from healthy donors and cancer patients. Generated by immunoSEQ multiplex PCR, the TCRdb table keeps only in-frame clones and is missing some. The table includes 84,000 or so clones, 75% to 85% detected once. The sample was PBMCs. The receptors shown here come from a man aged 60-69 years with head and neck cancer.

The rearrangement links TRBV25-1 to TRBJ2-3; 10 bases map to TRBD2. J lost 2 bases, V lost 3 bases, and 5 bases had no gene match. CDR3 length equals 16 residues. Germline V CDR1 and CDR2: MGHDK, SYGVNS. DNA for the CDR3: TGTGCCAGCAGTGATTCTAGCGGGAGTCCCACAGATACGCAGTATTTT. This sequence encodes CASSDSSGSPTDTQYF.

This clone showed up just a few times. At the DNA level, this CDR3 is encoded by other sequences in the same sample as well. The CDR3 loop is CASSALYEQYF. Written as DNA, the CDR3 is TGTGCCAGCAGTGCCCTCTACGAGCAGTACTTC. The chain employs TRBV2 and TRBJ2-7, with D uncertain. This CDR3 has 11 residues. The germline gives CDR1 SNHLY, CDR2 FYNNEI. With 4 bases removed from V and 3 bases from J, the gap between germline ends came to 4 bases.

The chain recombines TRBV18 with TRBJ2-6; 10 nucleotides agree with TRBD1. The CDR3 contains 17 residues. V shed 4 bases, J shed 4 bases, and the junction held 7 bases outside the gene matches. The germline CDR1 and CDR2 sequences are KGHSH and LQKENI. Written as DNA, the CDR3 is TGTGCCAGCTCACTAGCGACAGGGGGCAACGGGGCCAACGTCCTGACTTTC. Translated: CASSLATGGNGANVLTF.

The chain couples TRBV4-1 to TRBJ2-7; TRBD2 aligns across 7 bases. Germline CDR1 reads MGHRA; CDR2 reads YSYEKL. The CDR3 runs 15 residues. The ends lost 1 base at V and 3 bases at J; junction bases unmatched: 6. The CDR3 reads CASSQAETSSYEQYF. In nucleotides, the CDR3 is TGCGCCAGCAGCCAAGCGGAGACTAGCAGCTACGAGCAGTACTTC.

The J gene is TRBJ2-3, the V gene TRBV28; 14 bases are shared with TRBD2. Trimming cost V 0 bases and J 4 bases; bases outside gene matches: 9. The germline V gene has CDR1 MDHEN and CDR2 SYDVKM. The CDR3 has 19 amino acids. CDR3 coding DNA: TGTGCCAGCAGTTTATGGGGGACTAGCGGGAGAATAACGGCAGATACGCAGTATTTT. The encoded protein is CASSLWGTSGRITADTQYF. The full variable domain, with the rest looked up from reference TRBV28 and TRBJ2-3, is DVKVTQSSRYLVKRTGEKVFLECVQDMDHENMFWYRQDPGLGLRLIYFSYDVKMKEKGDIPEGYSVSREKKERFSLILESASTNQTSMYLCASSLWGTSGRITADTQYFGPGTRLTVL.

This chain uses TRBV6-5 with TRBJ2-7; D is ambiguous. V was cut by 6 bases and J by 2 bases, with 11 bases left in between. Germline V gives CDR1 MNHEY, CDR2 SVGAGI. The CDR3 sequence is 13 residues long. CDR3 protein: CASRGWTPYEQYF. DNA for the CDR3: TGTGCCAGCAGGGGTTGGACCCCCTACGAGCAGTACTTC.

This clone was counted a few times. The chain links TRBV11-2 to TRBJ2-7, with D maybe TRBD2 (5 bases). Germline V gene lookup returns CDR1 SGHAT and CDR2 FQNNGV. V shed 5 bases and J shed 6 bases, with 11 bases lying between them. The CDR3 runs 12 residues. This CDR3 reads CASSRLASEQYF. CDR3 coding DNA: TGTGCCAGCAGCCGTCTAGCATCCGAGCAGTACTTC.

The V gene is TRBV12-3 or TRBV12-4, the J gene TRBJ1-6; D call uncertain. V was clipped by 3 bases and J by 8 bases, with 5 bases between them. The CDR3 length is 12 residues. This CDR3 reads CASSFGDSPLHF. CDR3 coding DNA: TGTGCCAGCAGTTTCGGTGATTCACCCCTCCACTTT.

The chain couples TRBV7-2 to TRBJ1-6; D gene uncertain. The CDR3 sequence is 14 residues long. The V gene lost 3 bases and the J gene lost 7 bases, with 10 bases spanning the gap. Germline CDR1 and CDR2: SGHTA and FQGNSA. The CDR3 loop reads CASSFGPQNSPLHF. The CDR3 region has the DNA TGTGCCAGCAGCTTCGGACCTCAAAATTCACCCCTCCACTTT.

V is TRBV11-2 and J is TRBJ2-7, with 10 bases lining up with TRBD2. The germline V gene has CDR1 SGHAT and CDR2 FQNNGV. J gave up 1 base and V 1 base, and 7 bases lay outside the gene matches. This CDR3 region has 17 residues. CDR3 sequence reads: CASSLASGSVVSYEQYF. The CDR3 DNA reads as TGTGCCAGCAGCTTAGCTAGCGGGAGTGTCGTTTCCTACGAGCAGTACTTC.

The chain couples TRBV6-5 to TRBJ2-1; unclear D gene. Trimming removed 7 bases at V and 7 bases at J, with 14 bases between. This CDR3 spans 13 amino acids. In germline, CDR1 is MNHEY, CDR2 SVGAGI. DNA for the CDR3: TGTGCCAGCACCTTCACGGGCGGTAATGAGCAGTTCTTC. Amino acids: CASTFTGGNEQFF.

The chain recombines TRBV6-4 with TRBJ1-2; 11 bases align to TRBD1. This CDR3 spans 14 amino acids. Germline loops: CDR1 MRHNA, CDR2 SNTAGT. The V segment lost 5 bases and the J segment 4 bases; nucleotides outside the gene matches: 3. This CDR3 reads CASSPGTGGYGYTF. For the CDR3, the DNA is TGTGCCAGCAGTCCCGGGACAGGGGGCTATGGCTACACCTTC.

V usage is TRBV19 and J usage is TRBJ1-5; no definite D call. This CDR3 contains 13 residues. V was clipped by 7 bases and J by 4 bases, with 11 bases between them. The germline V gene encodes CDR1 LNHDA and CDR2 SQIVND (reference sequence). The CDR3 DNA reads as TGTGCCAGTAAAGTGGACCGAAATCAGCCCCAGCATTTT. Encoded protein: CASKVDRNQPQHF.

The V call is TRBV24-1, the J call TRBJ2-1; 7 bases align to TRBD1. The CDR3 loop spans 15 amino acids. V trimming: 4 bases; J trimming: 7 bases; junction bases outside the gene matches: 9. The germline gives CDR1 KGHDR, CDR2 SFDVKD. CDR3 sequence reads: CATSDPRQGRNEQFF. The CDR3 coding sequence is TGTGCCACCAGTGACCCTCGACAGGGTAGGAATGAGCAGTTCTTC.

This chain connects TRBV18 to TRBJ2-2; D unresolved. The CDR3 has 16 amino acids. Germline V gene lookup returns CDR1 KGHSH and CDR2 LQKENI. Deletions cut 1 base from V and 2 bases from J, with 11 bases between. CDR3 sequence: CASSPQEATNTGELFF. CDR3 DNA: TGTGCCAGCTCACCACAAGAGGCAACTAACACCGGGGAGCTGTTTTTT. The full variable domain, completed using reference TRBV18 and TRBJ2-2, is NAGVMQNPRHLVRRRGQEARLRCSPMKGHSHVYWYRQLPEEGLKFMVYLQKENIIDESGMPKERFSAEFPKEGPSILRIQQVVRGDSAAYFCASSPQEATNTGELFFGEGSRLTVL.

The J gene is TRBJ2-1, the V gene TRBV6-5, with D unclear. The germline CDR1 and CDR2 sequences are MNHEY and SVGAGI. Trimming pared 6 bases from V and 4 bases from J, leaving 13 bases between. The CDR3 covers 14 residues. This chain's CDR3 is CASRTPQRYNEQFF. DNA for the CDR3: TGTGCCAGCAGGACCCCCCAGCGATACAATGAGCAGTTCTTC.

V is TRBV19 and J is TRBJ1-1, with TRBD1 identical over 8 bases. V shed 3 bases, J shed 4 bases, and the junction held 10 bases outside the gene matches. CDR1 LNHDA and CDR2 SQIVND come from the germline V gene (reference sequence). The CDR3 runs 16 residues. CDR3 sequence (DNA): TGTGCCAGTAGTATCGCATCCGGGACAGGAGGCACTGAAGCTTTCTTT. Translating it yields CASSIASGTGGTEAFF.

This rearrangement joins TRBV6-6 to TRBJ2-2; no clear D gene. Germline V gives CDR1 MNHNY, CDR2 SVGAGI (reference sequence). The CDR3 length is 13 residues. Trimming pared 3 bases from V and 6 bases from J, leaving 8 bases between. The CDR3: CASSYTSSGELFF. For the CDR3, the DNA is TGTGCCAGCAGTTATACTTCCTCCGGGGAGCTGTTTTTT.

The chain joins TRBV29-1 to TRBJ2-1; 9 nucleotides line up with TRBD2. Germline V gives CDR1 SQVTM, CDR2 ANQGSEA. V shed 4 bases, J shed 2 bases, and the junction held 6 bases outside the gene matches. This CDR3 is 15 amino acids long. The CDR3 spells CSVGGASGAYNEQFF. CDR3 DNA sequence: TGCAGCGTTGGGGGGGCTAGCGGGGCCTACAATGAGCAGTTCTTC.

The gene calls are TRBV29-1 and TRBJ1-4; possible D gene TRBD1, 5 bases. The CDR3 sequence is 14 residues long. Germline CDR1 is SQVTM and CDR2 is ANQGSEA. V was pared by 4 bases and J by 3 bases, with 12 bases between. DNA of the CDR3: TGCAGCGTTGGGGGCGGGAGGTCTAATGAAAAACTGTTTTTT. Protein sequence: CSVGGGRSNEKLFF.

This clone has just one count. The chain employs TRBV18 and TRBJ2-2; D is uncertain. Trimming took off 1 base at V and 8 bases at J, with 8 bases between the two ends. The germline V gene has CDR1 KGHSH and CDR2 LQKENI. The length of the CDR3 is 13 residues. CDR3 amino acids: CASSPQDGGELFF. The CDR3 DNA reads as TGTGCCAGCTCACCACAGGACGGGGGGGAGCTGTTTTTT.